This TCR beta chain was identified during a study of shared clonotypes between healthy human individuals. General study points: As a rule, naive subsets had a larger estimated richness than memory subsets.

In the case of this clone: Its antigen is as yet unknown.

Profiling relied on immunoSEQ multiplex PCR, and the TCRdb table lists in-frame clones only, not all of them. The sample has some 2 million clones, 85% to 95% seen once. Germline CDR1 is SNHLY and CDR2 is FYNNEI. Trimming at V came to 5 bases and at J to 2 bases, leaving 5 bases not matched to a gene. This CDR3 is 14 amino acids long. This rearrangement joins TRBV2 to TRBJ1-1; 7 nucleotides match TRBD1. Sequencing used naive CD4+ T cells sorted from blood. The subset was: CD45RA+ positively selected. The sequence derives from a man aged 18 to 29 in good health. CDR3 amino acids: CASSWDSTNTEAFF. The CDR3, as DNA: TGTGCCAGCAGTTGGGACAGCACAAACACTGAAGCTTTCTTT.